This T cell receptor beta chain was obtained from a study of cytomegalovirus exposure and HLA in healthy donors. The overall study: An analysis done earlier identified more than 90 million unique TCR beta sequences from approximately 200 million T cells.

This CDR3 is built from 14 residues. The ends were cut back, 1 base at V and 6 bases at J, with 12 bases in the middle. Germline V gene sequence: CDR1 SEHNR, CDR2 FQNEAQ (reference sequence). It was with 60 Vbeta and 13 Jbeta primers that the PCR ran. Some clones are missing from TCRdb's copy, which holds only in-frame ones; the method was immunoSEQ multiplex PCR. The repertoire holds over 200,000 clones, around 80% seen once, with about 0.58% in the top ten. Healthy bone marrow donors made up the cohort. These donors counted as nominally healthy when sampled, but unrecorded immune exposures were likely.

This receptor was taken from a woman aged 40 to 55 in good health and CMV-seronegative. This chain uses TRBV7-9 with TRBJ1-2; D is perhaps TRBD1 (5 bases). What was sequenced was PBMCs. The CDR3: CASSLVGRADGYTF. The CDR3 DNA is TGTGCCAGCAGCTTAGTGGGCAGGGCAGATGGCTACACCTTC.